This T cell receptor (beta chain) was profiled in a study of vaccination effects on CD4 cells after COVID-19. Generated by immunoSEQ multiplex PCR, the TCRdb table keeps only in-frame clones and is missing some. Of about 24,000 clones listed, roughly 80% are singletons. Note on this clone: The antigen is not known.

Germline V gene sequence: CDR1 KGHSH, CDR2 LQKENI. The CDR3 loop spans 14 amino acids. The V end was cut by 6 bases, the J end by 3 bases, with 15 bases between. Findings of the study overall: Cross-reactivity with common cold coronaviruses was shown by only 1 of 255 vaccine-induced clones in healthy vaccinees. Clones induced by infection and by vaccine showed marked clonal contraction late after vaccination.

Ahead of sequencing, the ViraFEST assay grew antigen-specific CD4+ T cells using viral peptide pools. After roughly 10 days in culture, the CD4+ T cells were isolated. Participants got two doses of BNT162b2 or mRNA-1273 vaccine. Half-medium exchanges with IL-2 medium took place on days 3 and 7. This chain connects TRBV18 to TRBJ2-7; D is unresolved. This clonotype originated in a human donor who received a COVID-19 vaccine. The source material was CD4+ T cells from PBMCs cultured with HCoV-NL63 spike peptides, sampled after COVID-19 vaccination. In nucleotides, the CDR3 is TGTGCCAGCTCTTCAATCGGACCGAGCTACGAGCAGTACTTC. This gives the protein CASSSIGPSYEQYF.